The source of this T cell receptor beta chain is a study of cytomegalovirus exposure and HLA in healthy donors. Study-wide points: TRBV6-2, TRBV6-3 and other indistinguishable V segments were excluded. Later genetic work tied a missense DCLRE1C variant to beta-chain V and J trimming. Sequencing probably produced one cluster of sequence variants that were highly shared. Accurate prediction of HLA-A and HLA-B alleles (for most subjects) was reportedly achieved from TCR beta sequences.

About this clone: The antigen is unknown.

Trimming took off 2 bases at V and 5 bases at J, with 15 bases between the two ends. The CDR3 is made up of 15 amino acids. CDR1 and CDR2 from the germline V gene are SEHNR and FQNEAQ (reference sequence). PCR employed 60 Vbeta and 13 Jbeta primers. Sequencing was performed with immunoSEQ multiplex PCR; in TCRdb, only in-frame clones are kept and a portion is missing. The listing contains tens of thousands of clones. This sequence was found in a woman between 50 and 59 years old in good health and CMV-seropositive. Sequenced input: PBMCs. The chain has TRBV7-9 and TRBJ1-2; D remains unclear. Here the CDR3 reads CASSLSEGKEYGYTF. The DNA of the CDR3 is TGTGCCAGCAGCTTATCGGAGGGTAAGGAGTATGGCTACACCTTC.